In this sample, the clone carrying this TCR beta chain turned up a few times. Its antigen remains unknown. Then a second PCR, running roughly 7 to 11 cycles, was carried out with a sample-barcoded 5' primer and a J-beta primer mix. TCRdb re-called the 5' RACE reads through MiXCR, storing one row per CDR3 protein. Among about 1.8 million distinct CDR3 sequences listed, roughly 50% were seen once. The CDR3 length is 13 residues. Germline V gene lookup returns CDR1 MGHDK and CDR2 SYGVNS. V was shortened by 0 bases and J by 6 bases, with 9 bases between the two germline ends. This sample was included in a study of blood T cells in healthy people across ages. The study, taken as a whole, reports: TCR beta diversity, measured per million T cells, fell in a roughly linear way with age.

This clonotype originated in a woman aged 40 to 50 in good health. The rearrangement joins TRBV25-1 to TRBJ2-7, with D tentatively TRBD2 (5 bases). Sample: blood. The CDR3 here is CASSEYGRGEQYF. The CDR3 nucleotides read TGTGCCAGCAGTGAATATGGCCGGGGCGAGCAGTACTTC.